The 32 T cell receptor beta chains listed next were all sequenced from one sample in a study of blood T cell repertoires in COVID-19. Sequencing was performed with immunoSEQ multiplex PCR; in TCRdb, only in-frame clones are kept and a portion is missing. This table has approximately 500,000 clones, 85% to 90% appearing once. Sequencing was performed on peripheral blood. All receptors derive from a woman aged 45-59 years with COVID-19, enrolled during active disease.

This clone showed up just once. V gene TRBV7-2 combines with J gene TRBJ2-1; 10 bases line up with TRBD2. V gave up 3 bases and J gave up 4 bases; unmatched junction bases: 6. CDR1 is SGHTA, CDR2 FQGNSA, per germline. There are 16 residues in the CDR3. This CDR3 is CASSLVAGGTYNEQFF. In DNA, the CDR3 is TGTGCCAGCAGCTTGGTAGCGGGGGGAACATACAATGAGCAGTTCTTC.

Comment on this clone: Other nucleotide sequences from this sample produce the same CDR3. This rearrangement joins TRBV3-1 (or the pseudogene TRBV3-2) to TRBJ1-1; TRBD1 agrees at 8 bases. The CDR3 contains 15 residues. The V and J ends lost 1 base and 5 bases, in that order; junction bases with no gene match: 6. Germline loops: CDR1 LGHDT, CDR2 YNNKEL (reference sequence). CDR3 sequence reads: CASSQGDDRGTEAFF. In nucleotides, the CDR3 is TGTGCCAGCAGCCAAGGAGACGACAGGGGTACTGAAGCTTTCTTT.

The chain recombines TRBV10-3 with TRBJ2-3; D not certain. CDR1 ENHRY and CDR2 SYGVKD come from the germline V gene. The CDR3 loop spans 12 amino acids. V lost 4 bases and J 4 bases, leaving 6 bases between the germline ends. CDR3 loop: CAISGPSDTQYF. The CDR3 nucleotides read TGTGCCATCAGTGGGCCTTCAGATACGCAGTATTTT.

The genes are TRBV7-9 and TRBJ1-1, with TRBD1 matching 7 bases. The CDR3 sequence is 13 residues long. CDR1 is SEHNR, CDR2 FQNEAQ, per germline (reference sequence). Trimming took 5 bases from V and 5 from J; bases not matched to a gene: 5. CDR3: CASSSNRGTEAFF. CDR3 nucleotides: TGTGCCAGCAGCAGCAACAGGGGAACTGAAGCTTTCTTT.

The CDR3, as DNA: TGTGCCAGCAGTTATGGGACAGGGGCTCGGGGCTACACCTTC. This translates into CASSYGTGARGYTF. The rearrangement joins TRBV27 to TRBJ1-2; 10 positions match TRBD1. From germline, CDR1 is MNHEY and CDR2 SMNVEV (reference sequence). The CDR3 contains 14 residues. After removal of 4 bases from V and 8 bases from J, the junction contained 7 bases not matched to a gene.

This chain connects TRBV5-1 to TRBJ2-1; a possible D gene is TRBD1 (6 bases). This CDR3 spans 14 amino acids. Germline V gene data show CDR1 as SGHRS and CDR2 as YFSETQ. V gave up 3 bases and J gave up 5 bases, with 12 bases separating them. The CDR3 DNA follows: TGCGCCAGCAGCTACCAGACAGGAGACAATGAGCAGTTCTTC. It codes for CASSYQTGDNEQFF.

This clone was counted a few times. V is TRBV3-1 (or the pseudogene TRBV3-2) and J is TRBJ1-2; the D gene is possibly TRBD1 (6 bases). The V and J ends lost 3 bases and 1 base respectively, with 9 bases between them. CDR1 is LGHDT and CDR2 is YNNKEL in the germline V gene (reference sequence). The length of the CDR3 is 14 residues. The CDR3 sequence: CASSHYRVNYGYTF. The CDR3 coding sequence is TGTGCCAGCAGCCATTACAGGGTTAACTATGGCTACACCTTC.

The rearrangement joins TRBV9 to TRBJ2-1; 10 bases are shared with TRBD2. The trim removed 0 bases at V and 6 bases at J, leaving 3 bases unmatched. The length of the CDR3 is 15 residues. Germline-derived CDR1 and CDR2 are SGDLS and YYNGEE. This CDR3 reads CASSVVLAGVNEQFF. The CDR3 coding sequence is TGTGCCAGCAGCGTAGTTCTAGCGGGGGTCAATGAGCAGTTCTTC.

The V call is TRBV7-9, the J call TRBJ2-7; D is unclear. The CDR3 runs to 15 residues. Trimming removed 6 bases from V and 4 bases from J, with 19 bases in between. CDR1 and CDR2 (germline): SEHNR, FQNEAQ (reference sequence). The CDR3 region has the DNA TGTGCCAGCAGTCCCAGACTCGTACCCCCTTACGAGCAGTACTTC. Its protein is CASSPRLVPPYEQYF.

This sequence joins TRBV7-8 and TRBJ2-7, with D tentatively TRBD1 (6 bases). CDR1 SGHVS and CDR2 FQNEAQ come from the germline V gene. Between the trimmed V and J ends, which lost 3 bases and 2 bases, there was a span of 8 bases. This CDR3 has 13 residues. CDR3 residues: CASSLDRAYEQYF. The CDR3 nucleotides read TGTGCCAGCAGCTTGGACAGAGCCTACGAGCAGTACTTC.

The CDR3 spells CASSLNRQNSSPLHF. CDR3 sequence (DNA): TGTGCCAGCAGCTTAAACAGACAGAACAGTTCACCCCTCCACTTT. The V and J genes are TRBV7-3 and TRBJ1-6; D might be TRBD1 (5 bases). V was trimmed by 1 base and J by 9 bases, leaving 13 bases between them. This CDR3 region has 15 residues. Germline-derived CDR1 and CDR2 are SGHTA and FQGTGA. The complete variable domain, with remaining parts taken from reference TRBV7-3 and TRBJ1-6, reads GAGVSQTPSNKVTEKGKYVELRCDPISGHTALYWYRQSLGQGPEFLIYFQGTGAADDSGLPNDRFFAVRPEGSVSTLKIQRTERGDSAVYLCASSLNRQNSSPLHFGNGTRLTVT.

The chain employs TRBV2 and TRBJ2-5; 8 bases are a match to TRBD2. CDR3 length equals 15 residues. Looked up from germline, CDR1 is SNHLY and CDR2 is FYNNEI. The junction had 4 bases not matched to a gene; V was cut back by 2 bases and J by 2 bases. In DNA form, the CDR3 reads TGTGCCAGCAGTGAAAAAGCTAGCGGGCAAGAGACCCAGTACTTC. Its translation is CASSEKASGQETQYF.

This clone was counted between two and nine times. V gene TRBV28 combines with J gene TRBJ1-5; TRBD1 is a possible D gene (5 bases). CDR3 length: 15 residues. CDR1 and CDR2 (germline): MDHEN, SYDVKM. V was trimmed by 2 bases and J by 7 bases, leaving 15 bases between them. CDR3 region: CASSLPAGENQPQHF. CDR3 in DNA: TGTGCCAGCAGTTTACCCGCGGGGGAGAACCAGCCCCAGCATTTT.

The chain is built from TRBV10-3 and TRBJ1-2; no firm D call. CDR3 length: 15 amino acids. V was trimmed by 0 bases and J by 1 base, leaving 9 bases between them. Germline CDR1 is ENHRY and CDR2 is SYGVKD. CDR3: CAISESLTFNYGYTF. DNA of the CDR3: TGTGCCATCAGTGAGTCGCTGACTTTTAACTATGGCTACACCTTC.

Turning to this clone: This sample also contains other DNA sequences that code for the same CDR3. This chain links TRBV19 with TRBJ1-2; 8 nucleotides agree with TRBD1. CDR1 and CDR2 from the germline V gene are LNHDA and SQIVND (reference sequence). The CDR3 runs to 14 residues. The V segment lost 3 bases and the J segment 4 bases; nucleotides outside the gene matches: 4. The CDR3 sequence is CASSIGQGAYGYTF. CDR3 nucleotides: TGTGCCAGTAGTATCGGACAGGGTGCCTATGGCTACACCTTC.

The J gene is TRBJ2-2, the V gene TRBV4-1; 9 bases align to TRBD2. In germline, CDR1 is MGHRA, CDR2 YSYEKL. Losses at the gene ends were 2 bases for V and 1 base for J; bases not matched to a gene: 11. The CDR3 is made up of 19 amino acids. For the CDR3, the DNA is TGCGCCAGCAGCCAATTCTTACCGGGACTAGCTCTGAACACCGGGGAGCTGTTTTTT. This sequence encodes CASSQFLPGLALNTGELFF.

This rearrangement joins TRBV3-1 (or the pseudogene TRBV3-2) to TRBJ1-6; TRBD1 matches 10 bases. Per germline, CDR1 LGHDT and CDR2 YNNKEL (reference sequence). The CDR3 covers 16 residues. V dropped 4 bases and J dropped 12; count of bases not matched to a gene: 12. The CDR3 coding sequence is TGTGCCAGCAGCCCGGAGCCGGACAGGGGGTGGTTACCCCTCCACTTT. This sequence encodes CASSPEPDRGWLPLHF.

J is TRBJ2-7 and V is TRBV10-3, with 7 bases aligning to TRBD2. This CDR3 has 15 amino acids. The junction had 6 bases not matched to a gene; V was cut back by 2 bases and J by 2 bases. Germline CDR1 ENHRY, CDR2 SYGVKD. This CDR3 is CAISEREGPTYEQYF. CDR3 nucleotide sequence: TGTGCCATCAGTGAGAGGGAGGGACCTACCTACGAGCAGTACTTC.

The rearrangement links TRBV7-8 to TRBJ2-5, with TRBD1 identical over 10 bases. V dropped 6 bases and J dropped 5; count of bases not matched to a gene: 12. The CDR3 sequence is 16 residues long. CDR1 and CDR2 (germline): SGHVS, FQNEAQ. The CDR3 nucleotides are TGTGCCAGCAGTACCGCCCGGGACAGGGGCTGGGAGACCCAGTACTTC. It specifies CASSTARDRGWETQYF.

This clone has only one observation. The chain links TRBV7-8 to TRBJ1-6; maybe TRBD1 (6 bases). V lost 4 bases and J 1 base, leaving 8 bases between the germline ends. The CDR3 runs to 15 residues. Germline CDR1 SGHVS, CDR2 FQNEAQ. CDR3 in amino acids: CASSSGESYNSPLHF. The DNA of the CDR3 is TGTGCCAGCAGCTCAGGGGAATCCTATAATTCACCCCTCCACTTT.

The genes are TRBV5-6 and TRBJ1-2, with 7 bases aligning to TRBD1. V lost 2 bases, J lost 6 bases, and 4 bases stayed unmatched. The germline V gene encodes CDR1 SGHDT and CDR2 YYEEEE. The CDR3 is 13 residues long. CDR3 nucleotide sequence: TGTGCCAGCAGCTTTGGCAGGGGGAATGGCTACACCTTC. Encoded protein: CASSFGRGNGYTF.

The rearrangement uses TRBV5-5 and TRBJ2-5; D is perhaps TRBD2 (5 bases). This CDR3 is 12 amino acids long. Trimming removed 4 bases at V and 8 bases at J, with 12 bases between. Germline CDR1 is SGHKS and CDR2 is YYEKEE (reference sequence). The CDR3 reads CASSPRAGTQYF. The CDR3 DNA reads TGTGCCAGCAGCCCTCGCGCGGGCACCCAGTACTTC.

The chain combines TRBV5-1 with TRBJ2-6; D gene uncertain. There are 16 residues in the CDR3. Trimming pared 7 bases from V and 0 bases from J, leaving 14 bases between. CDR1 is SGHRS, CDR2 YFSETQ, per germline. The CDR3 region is CASSTSGLSGANVLTF. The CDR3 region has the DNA TGCGCCAGCTCCACTTCAGGTCTCTCTGGGGCCAACGTCCTGACTTTC.

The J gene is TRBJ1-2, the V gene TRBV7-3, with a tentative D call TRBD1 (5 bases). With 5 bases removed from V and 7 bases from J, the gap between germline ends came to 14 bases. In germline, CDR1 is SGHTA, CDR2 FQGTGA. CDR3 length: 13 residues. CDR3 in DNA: TGTGCCAGCAGCCTCTTCCAGGGTTTTGGCTACACCTTC. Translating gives CASSLFQGFGYTF.

In DNA, the CDR3 is TGTGCCAGCAGTTACCCATTTAACCTAAGCACAGATACGCAGTATTTT. Translating gives CASSYPFNLSTDTQYF. The chain uses TRBV13 and TRBJ2-3; D ambiguous. The V gene lost 6 bases and the J gene lost 0 bases, with 16 bases spanning the gap. The CDR3 loop spans 16 amino acids. CDR1 is PRHDT and CDR2 is FYEKMQ in the germline V gene (reference sequence).

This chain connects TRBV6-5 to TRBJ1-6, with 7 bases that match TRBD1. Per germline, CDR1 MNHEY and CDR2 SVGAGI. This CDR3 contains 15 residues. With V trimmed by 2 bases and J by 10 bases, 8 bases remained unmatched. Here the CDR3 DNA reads TGTGCCAGCAGTTACGAAACAGGGGCAATCTCACCCCTCCACTTT. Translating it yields CASSYETGAISPLHF.

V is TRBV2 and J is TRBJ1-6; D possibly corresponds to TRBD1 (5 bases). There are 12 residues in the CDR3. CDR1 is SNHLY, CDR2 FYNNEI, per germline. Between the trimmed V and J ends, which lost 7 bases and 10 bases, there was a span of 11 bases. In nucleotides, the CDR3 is TGTGCCAGCACACAGGTCGGATCACCCCTCCACTTT. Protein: CASTQVGSPLHF.

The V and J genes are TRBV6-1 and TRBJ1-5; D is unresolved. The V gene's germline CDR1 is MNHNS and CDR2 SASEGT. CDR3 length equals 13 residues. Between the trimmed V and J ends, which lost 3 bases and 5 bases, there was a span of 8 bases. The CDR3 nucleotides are TGTGCCAGCAGTGATATCGACTATCAGCCCCAGCATTTT. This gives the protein CASSDIDYQPQHF.

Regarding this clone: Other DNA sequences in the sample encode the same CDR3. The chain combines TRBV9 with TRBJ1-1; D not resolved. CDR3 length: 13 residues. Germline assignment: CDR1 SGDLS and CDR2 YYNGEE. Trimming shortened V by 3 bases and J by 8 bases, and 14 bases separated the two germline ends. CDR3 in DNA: TGTGCCAGCAGCGGTTCCGGGTCCCCAGAAGCTTTCTTT. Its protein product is CASSGSGSPEAFF. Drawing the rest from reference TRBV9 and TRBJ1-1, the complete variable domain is DSGVTQTPKHLITATGQRVTLRCSPRSGDLSVYWYQQSLDQGLQFLIQYYNGEERAKGNILERFSAQQFPDLHSELNLSSLELGDSALYFCASSGSGSPEAFFGQGTRLTVV.

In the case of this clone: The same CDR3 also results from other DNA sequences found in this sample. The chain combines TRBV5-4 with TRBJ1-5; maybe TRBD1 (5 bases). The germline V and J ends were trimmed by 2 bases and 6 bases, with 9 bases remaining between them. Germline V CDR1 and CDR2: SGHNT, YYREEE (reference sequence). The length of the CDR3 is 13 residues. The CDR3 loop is CASSFGGGQPQHF. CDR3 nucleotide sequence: TGTGCCAGCAGCTTTGGGGGGGGTCAGCCCCAGCATTTT.

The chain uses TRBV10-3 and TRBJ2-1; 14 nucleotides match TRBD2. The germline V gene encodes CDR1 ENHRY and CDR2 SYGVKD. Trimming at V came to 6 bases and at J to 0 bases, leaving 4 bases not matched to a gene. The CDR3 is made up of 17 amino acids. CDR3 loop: CAIRAGTSGGSYNEQFF. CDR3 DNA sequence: TGTGCCATCAGGGCGGGGACTAGCGGGGGCTCCTACAATGAGCAGTTCTTC.

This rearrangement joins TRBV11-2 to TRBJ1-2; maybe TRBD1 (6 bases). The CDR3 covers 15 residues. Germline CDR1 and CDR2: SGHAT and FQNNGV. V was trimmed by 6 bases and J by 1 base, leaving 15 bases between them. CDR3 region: CASSQGHRDNYGYTF. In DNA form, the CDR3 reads TGTGCCAGCAGTCAGGGACACCGAGATAACTATGGCTACACCTTC. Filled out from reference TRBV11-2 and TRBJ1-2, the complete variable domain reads EAGVAQSPRYKIIEKRQSVAFWCNPISGHATLYWYQQILGQGPKLLIQFQNNGVVDDSQLPKDRFSAERLKGVDSTLKIQPAKLEDSAVYLCASSQGHRDNYGYTFGSGTRLTVV.